A selection of T cell receptor beta chains follows, all from one sample in a study of blood T cell repertoires in COVID-19. TCRdb keeps only in-frame clones here, not all; method: immunoSEQ multiplex PCR. In the table there are about 370,000 clones, around 89% of which are singletons. The sequencing sample was made of peripheral blood. These receptors were taken from a woman aged 25-40 years with COVID-19, enrolled during active disease. The CDR3 runs from the conserved cysteine through the conserved F or W. The order of the fields is CDR3 protein, CDR3 DNA, V gene, D gene, J gene, clone size. A D gene is named only where the DNA matches it firmly. The size entry is marked missing in some rows and otherwise reads once, few, many or a size class.

CDR3aa: CASSIRPGTGRGETQYF
CDR3nt: TGTGCCAGTAGTATACGTCCCGGGACAGGGCGGGGAGAGACCCAGTACTTC
v_gene: TRBV19
d_gene: TRBD1
j_gene: TRBJ2-5
abundance: NA

CDR3aa: CASKWGEDFNQPQHF
CDR3nt: TGTGCCAGTAAATGGGGGGAGGACTTCAATCAGCCCCAGCATTTT
v_gene: TRBV19
d_gene: NA
j_gene: TRBJ1-5
abundance: few

CDR3aa: CASSTADRVRGAFF
CDR3nt: TGTGCCAGTAGCACCGCGGACAGGGTTCGAGGAGCTTTCTTT
v_gene: TRBV19
d_gene: TRBD1
j_gene: TRBJ1-1
abundance: NA

CDR3aa: CASKHLGTSGRNEQFF
CDR3nt: TGTGCCAGCAAACACTTGGGGACTAGCGGGAGGAATGAGCAGTTCTTC
v_gene: TRBV7-9
d_gene: TRBD2
j_gene: TRBJ2-1
abundance: NA

CDR3aa: CASSPSSYEQYF
CDR3nt: TGTGCCAGCAGCCCGAGCTCCTACGAGCAGTACTTC
v_gene: TRBV7-2
d_gene: NA
j_gene: TRBJ2-7
abundance: few

CDR3aa: CASSSDYYNEQFF
CDR3nt: TGTGCCAGCAGCTCTGACTACTACAATGAGCAGTTCTTC
v_gene: TRBV11-3
d_gene: NA
j_gene: TRBJ2-1
abundance: NA

CDR3aa: CASSGYGTGNSNQPQHF
CDR3nt: TGTGCCAGCAGCGGATATGGGACAGGGAATAGCAATCAGCCCCAGCATTTT
v_gene: TRBV7-8
d_gene: TRBD1
j_gene: TRBJ1-5
abundance: few

CDR3aa: CSVGGGEETQYF
CDR3nt: TGCAGCGTTGGTGGAGGGGAGGAGACCCAGTACTTC
v_gene: TRBV29-1
d_gene: NA
j_gene: TRBJ2-5
abundance: once

CDR3aa: CASSVDGQGYNEQFF
CDR3nt: TGTGCCAGCAGCGTAGATGGACAGGGGTACAATGAGCAGTTCTTC
v_gene: TRBV9
d_gene: TRBD1
j_gene: TRBJ2-1
abundance: NA

CDR3aa: CASSSIPHSSGGAPGELFF
CDR3nt: TGTGCCAGCAGCTCAATACCCCACTCTAGCGGGGGCGCCCCGGGGGAGCTGTTTTTT
v_gene: TRBV7-2
d_gene: TRBD2
j_gene: TRBJ2-2
abundance: NA

CDR3aa: CASSKGQINEKLFF
CDR3nt: TGTGCCAGCAGTAAAGGACAGATTAATGAAAAACTGTTTTTT
v_gene: TRBV6-2/TRBV6-3
d_gene: NA
j_gene: TRBJ1-4
abundance: NA

CDR3aa: CASSHPSGAEEYGYTF
CDR3nt: TGTGCCAGCAGCCACCCAAGCGGGGCAGAGGAGTATGGCTACACCTTC
v_gene: TRBV5-4
d_gene: NA
j_gene: TRBJ1-2
abundance: NA